This T cell receptor (beta chain) comes out of a study (dated by TCRdb to between 2014 and 2017). With regard to the full study: The study set out to test whether tumor-infiltrating Tregs in breast cancer get recruited from blood Tregs or are instead converted in situ from other CD4+ T cell subsets. Broader findings and caveats from the paper: The validation in the larger cohort was limited to a single TCR beta V-J rearrangement instead of whole repertoires. Tumor memory CD4+ T cell TCR gene usage clustered with blood and lymph node memory CD4+ cells and lymph node naive CD4+ cells. The TCR alpha and beta sequences of tumor-infiltrating Tregs showed the greatest overlap with tumor naive CD4+ T cells, followed by blood naive CD4+ T cells.

V trim: 4 bases; J trim: 4 bases; unmatched bases: 12. CDR1 DFQATT and CDR2 SNEGSKA are derived from the germline V gene (reference sequence). From the cysteine up to the phenylalanine, the CDR3 has a length of 16 residues. The CDR3 DNA has 48 bases and is translated from base 1. Details on this clonotype: What antigen it recognizes has not been identified. Per-base qualities were not stored, and no clone one base away is much larger.

The Miltenyi Naive CD4+ T Cell Isolation kit was used to purify naive CD4+ T cells, and CD25 microbeads were used to remove Tregs. Tregs, naive and memory CD4+ T cells from tumor, blood and ipsilateral draining lymph nodes of a few breast cancer patients underwent full-length TCR alpha and beta sequencing. Tumor tissue and lymph nodes from ipsilateral axillary dissection were perfused with PBS, minced and digested with collagenase I and hyaluronidase. A purity exceeding 90% was confirmed by FACS for the sorted cell populations. Amplification of full-length TCR variable regions was done by 5' RACE PCR using constant-region reverse primers, and this step was followed by semi-nested PCR with Nested Universal Primer A. The ReliaPrep RNA Cell Miniprep System was used to extract total RNA, which was then reverse transcribed into 5'RACE-ready cDNA with the SMARTer RACE 5'/3' Kit. Full-length TCR alpha and beta libraries were barcoded with multiplex adaptors and sequenced on an Illumina MiSeq. As for how the authors treated the data: For each of nine subset-tissue groups, sequencing data from the five patients were pooled, and the groups were then compared using unsupervised clustering of TCR gene usage. The Morisita-Horn index, with shared sequences weighted by their contribution to each repertoire, was used to calculate repertoire similarity. TCRdb ran its own pipeline on the public reads, namely fastp trimming at Q25 and MiXCR clone calling, and kept in-frame beta chains. When rows share a CDR3 protein, they turn into one entry using the most common DNA and genes. What appears here as the V and J calls and clone size reflects TCRdb's work, not the paper's. The sample table lists 45,000 to 55,000 distinct CDR3 sequences, roughly a quarter of them with a count of one. The top ten clonotypes cover roughly 3% of the sample.

The V gene is TRBV20-1 and the J gene is TRBJ2-1; 8 central nucleotides agree with TRBD2. This clonotype originated in a female donor with breast cancer. The sequenced sample consisted of tumor-infiltrating naive CD4+ T cells sorted from the breast tumor. What the cell subset or site label conveys for this sample: naive CD4+ T cells, CD4+CD45RA+CD25-. Here is the DNA: TGCAGTGCTAAAGACCGGGGACTAGTCTGGTACAATGAGCAGTTCTTC. Protein translation: CSAKDRGLVWYNEQFF.